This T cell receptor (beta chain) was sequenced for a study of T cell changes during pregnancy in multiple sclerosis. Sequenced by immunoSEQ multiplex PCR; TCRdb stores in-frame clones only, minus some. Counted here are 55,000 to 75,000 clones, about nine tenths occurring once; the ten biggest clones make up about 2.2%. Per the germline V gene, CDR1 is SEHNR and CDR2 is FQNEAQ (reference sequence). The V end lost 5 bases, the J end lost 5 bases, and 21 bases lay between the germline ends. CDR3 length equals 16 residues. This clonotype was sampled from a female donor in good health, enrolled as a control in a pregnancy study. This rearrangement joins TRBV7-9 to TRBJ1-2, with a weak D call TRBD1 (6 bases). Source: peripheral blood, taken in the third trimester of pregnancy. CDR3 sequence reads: CASSPDGGGRAYGYTF. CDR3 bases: TGTGCCAGCAGCCCCGATGGGGGCGGCAGGGCTTATGGCTACACCTTC.